This T cell receptor (beta chain) was captured in a study of T-cell memory formation after mild COVID-19. MiXCR, applied by TCRdb to the 5' RACE reads, yields one record per CDR3 protein. The repertoire holds about 320,000 distinct CDR3 sequences, 14% seen once, with roughly 21% in the top ten. This clonotype was recorded a few times. The antigen is not known. V gave up 4 bases and J gave up 7 bases, with 14 bases separating them. Germline-derived CDR1 and CDR2 are SGHRS and YFSETQ. This CDR3 spans 13 amino acids. General observations from the study: Some SARS-CoV-2-responding clones were already detected in memory before infection.

The sequence was collected from a man aged 18 to 29 who had mild COVID-19 (a few samples of this study predate the infection). Cell type and time point are not known. Sequencing was performed on PBMCs or a T cell subset sorted from them (not recorded which). The V and J genes are TRBV5-1 and TRBJ1-1; D gene unclear. CDR3 coding DNA: TGCGCCAGCAGCCACCCCGGAGGGTTTGAAGCTTTCTTT. Translated, it gives CASSHPGGFEAFF.